These 24 T cell receptor beta chains were all obtained from the same sample, sequenced in a study of beta chain features in type 1 diabetes. Expressed TCRB transcripts got sequenced, as all isolated RNA was reverse transcribed. Produced via immunoSEQ multiplex PCR; TCRdb's table is partial and in-frame only. The data contain fewer than 900,000 clones, roughly a sixth of them seen just once; the ten biggest clones take up around 0.02%. Sample: naive CD4+ T cells from blood. The receptors were sampled from a woman aged 18-29 years in good health.

A few counts support this clone. In nucleotides, the CDR3 is TGTGCCAGCAGCCAAGAAGGGGGTATCGGGGAGCTGTTTTTT. Its translation: CASSQEGGIGELFF. The J gene is TRBJ2-2, the V gene TRBV4-2; possibly TRBD1 for D (6 bases). This CDR3 comprises 14 residues. The germline V and J ends were trimmed by 0 bases and 7 bases, with 9 bases remaining between them. CDR1 is LGHNA, CDR2 YNFKEQ, per germline.

The V gene is TRBV18, the J gene TRBJ2-7, with 9 nucleotides matching TRBD1. The CDR3 totals 15 residues. Germline V lookup: CDR1 KGHSH, CDR2 LQKENI. V shed 4 bases, J shed 1 base, and the junction held 5 bases outside the gene matches. The CDR3 coding sequence is TGTGCCAGCTCACGAGGGACAGGGAGTTCCTACGAGCAGTACTTC. It translates to CASSRGTGSSYEQYF.

The V and J genes are TRBV27 and TRBJ1-1; D is unresolved. Deletions cut 4 bases from V and 0 bases from J, with 9 bases between. This CDR3 has 14 amino acids. Per germline, CDR1 MNHEY and CDR2 SMNVEV (reference sequence). DNA of the CDR3: TGTGCCAGCAGTTCAAACAGATTGAACACTGAAGCTTTCTTT. It yields the protein CASSSNRLNTEAFF.

The rearrangement joins TRBV7-9 to TRBJ2-1, with 10 nucleotides matching TRBD2. V shed 5 bases and J 8 bases; nucleotides not matched to a gene: 18. The CDR3 sequence is 18 residues long. Germline lookup yields CDR1 SEHNR and CDR2 FQNEAQ (reference sequence). The CDR3 sequence is CASSHPMASGSLVDEQFF. DNA of the CDR3: TGTGCCAGCAGCCACCCGATGGCTAGCGGGAGTCTTGTGGATGAGCAGTTCTTC.

This rearrangement joins TRBV5-5 to TRBJ1-1; D remains ambiguous. The CDR3 covers 13 residues. CDR1 SGHKS and CDR2 YYEKEE come from the germline V gene (reference sequence). V lost 0 bases and J lost 0, with 3 bases in between. The CDR3 nucleotides read TGTGCCAGCAGCTTGGGGCTGAACACTGAAGCTTTCTTT. It is translated as CASSLGLNTEAFF.

The chain combines TRBV7-8 with TRBJ1-2; no clear D. The V gene lost 5 bases and the J gene lost 7 bases, with 23 bases spanning the gap. In germline, CDR1 is SGHVS, CDR2 FQNEAQ. This CDR3 comprises 16 residues. DNA for the CDR3: TGTGCCAGCAGCCAAACACCCGGATCGGGGTCGGGTGGCTACACCTTC. As protein: CASSQTPGSGSGGYTF.

The chain couples TRBV7-2 to TRBJ2-7, with 8 bases identical to TRBD1. The CDR3 is 14 residues long. V lost 5 bases to trimming and J lost 5 bases; unmatched junction nucleotides: 8. The germline gives CDR1 SGHTA, CDR2 FQGNSA. The CDR3 DNA reads TGTGCCAGCAGCCTACGGACAGGGAAGAACGAGCAGTACTTC. It is translated as CASSLRTGKNEQYF. The full variable domain, in which reference TRBV7-2 and TRBJ2-7 provide the parts outside the CDR3, is GAGVSQSPSNKVTEKGKDVELRCDPISGHTALYWYRQSLGQGLEFLIYFQGNSAPDKSGLPSDRFSAERTGGSVSTLTIQRTQQEDSAVYLCASSLRTGKNEQYFGPGTRLTVT.

J is TRBJ2-7 and V is TRBV7-8; D is perhaps TRBD1 or TRBD2 (5 bases each). The CDR3 loop spans 15 amino acids. Germline V gene sequence: CDR1 SGHVS, CDR2 FQNEAQ. V lost 0 bases, J lost 1 base, and 10 bases lay in between. The DNA for the CDR3 is TGTGCCAGCAGCTTAGCTGAGGGACCGTCCTACGAGCAGTACTTC. Protein sequence: CASSLAEGPSYEQYF.

The chain joins TRBV7-9 to TRBJ2-1; TRBD1 might be the D (6 bases). V lost 4 bases to trimming and J lost 6 bases, with 16 bases between them. The CDR3 is 15 amino acids. Germline CDR1 SEHNR, CDR2 FQNEAQ (reference sequence). DNA for the CDR3: TGTGCCAGCAGCTCAAGACAGGTTGGCACCAATGAGCAGTTCTTC. Protein sequence: CASSSRQVGTNEQFF.

This clone was detected only a few times. The chain recombines TRBV6-6 with TRBJ2-7; 7 bases match TRBD2. This CDR3 contains 13 residues. Germline V gene sequence: CDR1 MNHNY, CDR2 SVGAGI (reference sequence). The J segment lost 7 bases and the V segment lost 6 bases, leaving 9 bases of the junction unmatched. The CDR3 sequence is CASRGGGRKEQYF. The DNA for the CDR3 is TGTGCCAGCAGAGGCGGGGGAAGGAAGGAGCAGTACTTC.

A few counts support this clone. The rearrangement uses TRBV27 and TRBJ2-1, with 7 positions matching TRBD1. CDR1 is MNHEY and CDR2 is SMNVEV in the germline V gene (reference sequence). CDR3 length equals 15 residues. V lost 5 bases to trimming and J lost 4 bases; unmatched junction nucleotides: 8. The CDR3 protein is CASSERDSSYNEQFF. CDR3 bases: TGTGCCAGCAGTGAACGGGACAGTAGTTACAATGAGCAGTTCTTC.

The chain links TRBV5-4 to TRBJ2-7; D is perhaps TRBD2 (6 bases). CDR1 and CDR2 (germline): SGHNT, YYREEE (reference sequence). The CDR3 is 16 amino acids. V was trimmed by 4 bases and J by 9 bases, leaving 26 bases between them. CDR3: CASSTTLASTRRGQYF. The CDR3 DNA reads TGTGCCAGCAGCACGACCCTAGCGTCCACGCGGCGGGGGCAGTACTTC.

This clone came up a few times. The rearrangement links TRBV7-2 to TRBJ2-5; 7 bases match TRBD2. CDR3 length: 15 residues. The V gene end was trimmed by 2 bases and the J gene end by 1 base; junction bases not matched to a gene: 4. Looked up from germline, CDR1 is SGHTA and CDR2 is FQGNSA. CDR3 amino acids: CASSLRPSGQETQYF. The CDR3 DNA reads as TGTGCCAGCAGCTTACGGCCTAGCGGCCAAGAGACCCAGTACTTC.

The chain uses TRBV7-9 and TRBJ1-1; D is undetermined. Germline assignment: CDR1 SEHNR and CDR2 FQNEAQ (reference sequence). V lost 5 bases and J 2 bases, leaving 15 bases between the germline ends. The CDR3 consists of 15 residues. The DNA for the CDR3 is TGTGCCAGCAGCCCAGTCGCCCAATTTAACACTGAAGCTTTCTTT. Its translation is CASSPVAQFNTEAFF.

About this clone itself: The identical CDR3 is also encoded by other nucleotide sequences in the sample. The gene calls are TRBV25-1 and TRBJ2-2; D is possibly TRBD2 (5 bases). The CDR3 sequence is 13 residues long. The germline CDR1 and CDR2 sequences are MGHDK and SYGVNS. V was trimmed by 6 bases and J by 5 bases, leaving 10 bases between them. The DNA of the CDR3 is TGTGCCAGCAGCCCAAGCGGAACCGGGGAGCTGTTTTTT. Its protein product is CASSPSGTGELFF.

The chain links TRBV9 to TRBJ2-2; possibly TRBD1 for D (7 bases). In germline, CDR1 is SGDLS, CDR2 YYNGEE. The germline V and J ends were trimmed by 3 bases and 2 bases, with 14 bases remaining between them. The CDR3 has 16 residues. The CDR3, as DNA: TGTGCCAGCAGCGAGGGCGGGACAGCCAACACCGGGGAGCTGTTTTTT. Its translation is CASSEGGTANTGELFF.

The chain couples TRBV20-1 to TRBJ1-1, with D uncertain. V lost 5 bases and J 5 bases, leaving 9 bases between the germline ends. CDR1 and CDR2 (germline): DFQATT, SNEGSKA (reference sequence). There are 11 residues in the CDR3. The CDR3 coding sequence is TGCAGTGCTCGCTCAGATACTGAAGCTTTCTTT. Amino acid sequence: CSARSDTEAFF.

This clone was observed a handful of times. V usage is TRBV5-1 and J usage is TRBJ2-1; TRBD2 aligns across 8 bases. CDR1 is SGHRS, CDR2 YFSETQ, per germline. Losses at the gene ends were 0 bases for V and 9 bases for J; bases not matched to a gene: 5. This CDR3 comprises 14 residues. The CDR3 here is CASSLVSGKGEQFF. DNA for the CDR3: TGCGCCAGCAGCTTGGTTAGCGGGAAGGGTGAGCAGTTCTTC.

This clone was detected a few times. The chain links TRBV4-3 to TRBJ2-7; 8 positions agree with TRBD2. Germline V CDR1 and CDR2: LGHNA, YSLEER. Germline trimming cut 1 base from V and 4 bases from J; bases unmatched to any gene: 6. The CDR3 contains 15 residues. The CDR3 region has the DNA TGCGCCAGCAGCCAAGTCCCAGCGGGAGCATACGAGCAGTACTTC. This translates into CASSQVPAGAYEQYF.

This clone was seen a handful of times. The chain has TRBV9 and TRBJ2-7, with TRBD2 identical over 11 bases. CDR1 is SGDLS, CDR2 YYNGEE, per germline. This CDR3 has 16 residues. The V segment lost 3 bases and the J segment 7 bases; nucleotides outside the gene matches: 12. In nucleotides, the CDR3 is TGTGCCAGCAGCGCCTACCTAGCGGGAGGTCGTAGTGAGCAGTACTTC. Translating it yields CASSAYLAGGRSEQYF.

This clone was seen a few times. The chain couples TRBV6-6 to TRBJ2-1; tentative D call: TRBD2 (5 bases). V dropped 10 bases and J dropped 4 bases, with 20 bases sitting between them. This CDR3 spans 15 amino acids. Germline V lookup: CDR1 MNHNY, CDR2 SVGAGI (reference sequence). The CDR3 is CATLRVRGRYNEQFF. CDR3 nucleotides: TGTGCCACCCTGCGGGTGCGCGGGCGATACAATGAGCAGTTCTTC.

In its sample, this clone was seen a few times. This chain uses TRBV10-3 with TRBJ2-5; TRBD2 matches 12 bases. J gave up 4 bases and V 5 bases, and 5 bases lay outside the gene matches. The CDR3 spans 15 residues. CDR1 ENHRY and CDR2 SYGVKD come from the germline V gene. The CDR3 loop is CAISRLAGGRETQYF. CDR3 coding DNA: TGTGCCATCAGTCGTCTAGCGGGAGGGAGAGAGACCCAGTACTTC.

The chain recombines TRBV19 with TRBJ2-5, with TRBD2 as a possible D gene (6 bases). V was cut by 4 bases and J by 6 bases, with 12 bases left in between. The CDR3 sequence is 13 residues long. CDR1 is LNHDA and CDR2 is SQIVND in the germline V gene (reference sequence). DNA for the CDR3: TGTGCCAGTAGTACGGGGGAGGTAAAGACCCAGTACTTC. Encoded protein: CASSTGEVKTQYF.

V usage is TRBV7-2 and J usage is TRBJ2-7; TRBD2 agrees at 12 bases. Germline V gene data show CDR1 as SGHTA and CDR2 as FQGNSA. The J segment lost 2 bases and the V segment lost 4 bases, leaving 3 bases of the junction unmatched. CDR3 length: 15 amino acids. CDR3 DNA sequence: TGTGCCAGCAGCTCGCTAGCGGGAGGGCCCTACGAGCAGTACTTC. This codes for CASSSLAGGPYEQYF.